These 16 T cell receptor beta chains originate from one sample sequenced in a study of T-cell reconstitution after alpha-beta-depleted transplantation in children. Unique molecular identifiers tagged the TCRbeta library. TCRdb re-called the PCR reads with MiXCR, one entry per CDR3 protein. The sample has fewer than 700,000 distinct CDR3 sequences, 23% seen once. Sequencing used PBMCs, mostly from graft donor cells, obtained 360 days after TCRalphabeta/CD19-depleted stem cell transplant. All receptors come from a boy under two years old who had a stem cell transplant for acute myeloid leukemia, so the T cells may come from the graft donor.

In this sample, this clonotype turned up a few times. The chain links TRBV28 to TRBJ1-6, with unresolved D. Germline CDR1 reads MDHEN; CDR2 reads SYDVKM. The CDR3 has 14 residues. V lost 5 bases and J 13 bases, leaving 18 bases between the germline ends. DNA for the CDR3: TGTGCCAGCAGTATGGACGGTCCTCACCCTCCCCTCCACTTT. As protein: CASSMDGPHPPLHF.

The chain links TRBV6-2 or TRBV6-3 to TRBJ2-2; 7 positions agree with TRBD1. The CDR3 is 14 residues long. Looked up from germline, CDR1 is MNHEY and CDR2 is SVGEGT. V lost 5 bases to trimming and J lost 5 bases; unmatched junction nucleotides: 5. The CDR3 DNA reads as TGTGCCAGCAGTCCAACAGGGGTAACCGGGGAGCTGTTTTTT. It encodes CASSPTGVTGELFF.

In this sample, this clonotype turned up a few times. The V call is TRBV9, the J call TRBJ2-7; 8 bases are a match to TRBD1. CDR1 and CDR2 (germline): SGDLS, YYNGEE. The CDR3 length is 14 residues. V was pared by 3 bases and J by 2 bases, with 4 bases of the junction left unmatched. This CDR3 reads CASSAVTGAYEQYF. The CDR3 DNA reads as TGTGCCAGCAGCGCCGTGACAGGGGCCTACGAGCAGTACTTC.

This clonotype was found many times. CDR3 in amino acids: CSAWTGEGTNEQFF. CDR3 in DNA: TGCAGCGCCTGGACAGGCGAAGGGACCAATGAGCAGTTCTTC. V gene TRBV29-1 combines with J gene TRBJ2-1; 7 bases are shared with TRBD1. The germline gives CDR1 SQVTM, CDR2 ANQGSEA. V lost 7 bases and J lost 6; bases outside the gene matches: 12. This CDR3 contains 14 residues.

This clonotype was found many times. V is TRBV20-1 and J is TRBJ2-3, with 9 bases that match TRBD2. CDR1 and CDR2 (germline): DFQATT, SNEGSKA (reference sequence). The CDR3 is made up of 16 amino acids. With 0 bases clipped from V and 2 bases from J, the junction kept 6 bases outside the gene matches. The CDR3 here is CSARDLGGGATDTQYF. The CDR3 DNA sequence: TGCAGTGCTAGAGATCTAGGCGGGGGGGCCACAGATACGCAGTATTTT.

This clonotype was recorded a few times. CDR3 residues: CSAQDKNYGYTF. The CDR3 DNA reads TGCAGTGCTCAGGACAAGAACTATGGCTACACCTTC. V gene TRBV20-1 combines with J gene TRBJ1-2; D perhaps matches TRBD1 (5 bases). V dropped 5 bases and J dropped 2 bases, with 9 bases sitting between them. Germline CDR1 is DFQATT and CDR2 is SNEGSKA (reference sequence). CDR3 length: 12 residues.

The CDR3: CATSRVSGAQTEAFF. CDR3 sequence (DNA): TGTGCCACCAGCAGAGTTTCGGGGGCGCAGACTGAAGCTTTCTTT. The gene calls are TRBV15 and TRBJ1-1; possibly TRBD1 for D (6 bases). This CDR3 is built from 15 residues. Germline-derived CDR1 and CDR2 are LNHNV and YYDKDF (reference sequence). V dropped 1 base and J dropped 5 bases, with 14 bases sitting between them.

V usage is TRBV11-2 and J usage is TRBJ2-1; 11 nucleotides align to TRBD2. The CDR3 totals 18 residues. The V and J ends lost 0 bases and 5 bases, in that order; junction bases with no gene match: 9. CDR1 SGHAT and CDR2 FQNNGV come from the germline V gene. DNA of the CDR3: TGTGCCAGCAGCTTAGAGATTAGCGGGGGGGCCGTACACAATGAGCAGTTCTTC. It codes for CASSLEISGGAVHNEQFF.

The chain carries TRBV20-1 and TRBJ2-3; 9 nucleotides line up with TRBD2. V lost 3 bases, J lost 2 bases, and 9 bases stayed unmatched. Germline CDR1 and CDR2: DFQATT and SNEGSKA (reference sequence). This CDR3 spans 16 amino acids. In nucleotides, the CDR3 is TGCAGTGCTAGGATTGGTAGCGGGGGTTACACAGATACGCAGTATTTT. Amino acids: CSARIGSGGYTDTQYF.

This clonotype was detected many times. The chain uses TRBV19 and TRBJ2-1, with D tentatively TRBD1 or TRBD2 (5 bases each). The germline V gene has CDR1 LNHDA and CDR2 SQIVND (reference sequence). The CDR3 loop spans 14 amino acids. Trimming removed 5 bases at V and 3 bases at J, with 11 bases between. This CDR3 is CASSPGRDYNEQFF. DNA of the CDR3: TGTGCCAGTAGTCCGGGACGGGACTACAATGAGCAGTTCTTC.

At least ten counts were recorded for this clonotype. The rearrangement uses TRBV29-1 and TRBJ2-5; no clear D. V dropped 4 bases and J dropped 3 bases, with 21 bases sitting between them. The length of the CDR3 is 16 residues. CDR1 is SQVTM, CDR2 ANQGSEA, per germline. Here the CDR3 DNA reads TGCAGCGTTGCCCGGAAAATCGCAAAAGTCGAAGAGACCCAGTACTTC. The encoded protein is CSVARKIAKVEETQYF. Supplemented by reference TRBV29-1 and TRBJ2-5, the full variable domain reads SAVISQKPSRDICQRGTSLTIQCQVDSQVTMMFWYRQQPGQSLTLIATANQGSEATYESGFVIDKFPISRPNLTFSTLTVSNMSPEDSSIYLCSVARKIAKVEETQYFGPGTRLLVL.

This clonotype was seen many times. CDR3 residues: CSVDLAGVPFF. The CDR3 nucleotides are TGCAGCGTTGACCTAGCGGGGGTCCCGTTCTTC. This chain joins TRBV29-1 and TRBJ2-1; 10 positions agree with TRBD2. CDR3 length: 11 amino acids. Per germline, CDR1 SQVTM and CDR2 ANQGSEA. V was clipped by 3 bases and J by 15 bases; unmatched bases: 5.

This clonotype has ten or more counts. The V and J genes are TRBV23-1 and TRBJ2-2; no reliable D call. TRBV23-1 is marked as an open reading frame, function uncertain. The ends were cut back, 1 base at V and 0 bases at J, with 9 bases in the middle. The CDR3 runs 16 residues. The DNA for the CDR3 is TGCGCCAGCAGTCAATATTGGACGACGAACACCGGGGAGCTGTTTTTT. It specifies CASSQYWTTNTGELFF.

In this sample, this clonotype turned up many times. The chain uses TRBV7-9 and TRBJ2-7; 7 nucleotides agree with TRBD1. Unmatched junction bases numbered 0, after V lost 4 bases and J lost 6 bases. CDR1 is SEHNR and CDR2 is FQNEAQ in the germline V gene (reference sequence). CDR3 length: 11 amino acids. The CDR3 loop reads CASSSGGEQYF. CDR3 DNA sequence: TGTGCCAGCAGCTCAGGGGGCGAGCAGTACTTC.

This sequence joins TRBV11-2 and TRBJ2-7; possibly TRBD1 for D (7 bases). Germline values: CDR1 SGHAT, CDR2 FQNNGV. Trimming stripped 3 bases from V and 7 bases from J, with 16 bases between. This CDR3 contains 14 residues. DNA of the CDR3: TGTGCCAGCAGCTTGGACAGGACAGCGGGTGAGCAGTACGTC. It translates to CASSLDRTAGEQYV.

This chain connects TRBV6-4 to TRBJ2-7; no clear D. Germline V lookup: CDR1 MRHNA, CDR2 SNTAGT. The V gene lost 7 bases and the J gene lost 1 base, with 8 bases spanning the gap. This CDR3 has 12 residues. The CDR3 is CASKYGSYEQYF. The CDR3 DNA is TGTGCCAGCAAATACGGGTCCTACGAGCAGTACTTC.